There are a few counts of the clone carrying this T cell receptor (beta chain). Antigen: not known. When ophthalmopathy did not progress within 18 months, Graves' hyperthyroidism was considered stable. The source material, RNA transcripts, was used to amplify TCR beta CDR3 regions. First-round RT-PCR targeting the TCR CDR3 was performed with the HTBI primer set. TCRdb reprocessed the multiplex PCR reads with MiXCR, giving one entry per CDR3 protein. The sample lists around 420,000 distinct CDR3 sequences; roughly an eighth were seen once. This CDR3 comprises 17 residues. Looked up from germline, CDR1 is SGHAT and CDR2 is FQDESV (reference sequence). V lost 2 bases to trimming and J lost 8 bases; unmatched junction nucleotides: 8. This sample was taken from a study of T cells in Graves' hyperthyroidism and ophthalmopathy. Overall study findings and caveats: Patients with ophthalmopathy were separated from those with stable hyperthyroidism by a 13 V-J model.

The sequence derives from a woman between 18 and 29 years old with Graves' hyperthyroidism. The chain links TRBV11-1 to TRBJ2-2; 13 bases are a match to TRBD2. The sequencing sample was made of blood. CDR3 in amino acids: CASSLTSGRAARGELFF. The CDR3 DNA follows: TGTGCCAGCAGCTTAACTAGCGGGAGGGCCGCGCGGGGGGAGCTGTTTTTT.